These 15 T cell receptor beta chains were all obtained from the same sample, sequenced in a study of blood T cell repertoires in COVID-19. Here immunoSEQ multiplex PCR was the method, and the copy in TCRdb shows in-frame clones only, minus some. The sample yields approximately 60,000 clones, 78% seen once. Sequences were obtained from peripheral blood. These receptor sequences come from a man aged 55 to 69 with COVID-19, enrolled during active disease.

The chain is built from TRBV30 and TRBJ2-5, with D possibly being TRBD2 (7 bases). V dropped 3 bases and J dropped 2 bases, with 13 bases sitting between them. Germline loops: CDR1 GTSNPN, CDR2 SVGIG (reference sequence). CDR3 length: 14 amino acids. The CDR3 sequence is CAWSLGGGQETQYF. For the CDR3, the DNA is TGTGCCTGGAGCTTAGGGGGGGGTCAAGAGACCCAGTACTTC.

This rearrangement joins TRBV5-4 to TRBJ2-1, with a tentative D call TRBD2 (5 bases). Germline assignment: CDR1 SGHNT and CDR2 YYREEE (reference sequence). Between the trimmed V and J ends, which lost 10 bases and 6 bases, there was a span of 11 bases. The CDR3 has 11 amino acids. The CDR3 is CACLGANEQFF. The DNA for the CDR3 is TGTGCCTGCTTGGGAGCCAATGAGCAGTTCTTC.

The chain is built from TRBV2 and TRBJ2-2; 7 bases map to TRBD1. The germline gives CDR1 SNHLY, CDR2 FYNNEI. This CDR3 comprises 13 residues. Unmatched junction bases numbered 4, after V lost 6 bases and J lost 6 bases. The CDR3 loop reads CASSQQGSGELFF. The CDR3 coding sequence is TGTGCCAGCAGCCAACAGGGGTCCGGGGAGCTGTTTTTT.

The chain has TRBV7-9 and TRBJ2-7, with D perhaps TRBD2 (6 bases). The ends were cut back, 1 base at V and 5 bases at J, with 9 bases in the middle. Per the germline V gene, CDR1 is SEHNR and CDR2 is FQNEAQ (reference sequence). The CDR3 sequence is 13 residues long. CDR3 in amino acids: CASSLDWGDEQYF. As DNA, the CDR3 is TGTGCCAGCAGCTTAGATTGGGGGGACGAGCAGTACTTC. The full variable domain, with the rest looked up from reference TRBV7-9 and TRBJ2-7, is DTGVSQNPRHKITKRGQNVTFRCDPISEHNRLYWYRQTLGQGPEFLTYFQNEAQLEKSRLLSDRFSAERPKGSFSTLEIQRTEQGDSAMYLCASSLDWGDEQYFGPGTRLTVT.

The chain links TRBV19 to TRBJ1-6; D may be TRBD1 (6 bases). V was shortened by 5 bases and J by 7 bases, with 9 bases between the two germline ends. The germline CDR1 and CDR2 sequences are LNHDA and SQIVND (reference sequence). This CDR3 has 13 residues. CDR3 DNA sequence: TGTGCCAGTAGTCAGGGGATCAATTCACCCCTCCACTTT. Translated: CASSQGINSPLHF.

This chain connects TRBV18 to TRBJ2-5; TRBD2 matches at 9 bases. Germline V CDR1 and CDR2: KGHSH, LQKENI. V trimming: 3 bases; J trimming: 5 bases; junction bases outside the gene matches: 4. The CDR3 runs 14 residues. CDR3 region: CASSPRGGQETQYF. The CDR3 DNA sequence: TGTGCCAGCTCACCGCGGGGGGGCCAGGAGACCCAGTACTTC.

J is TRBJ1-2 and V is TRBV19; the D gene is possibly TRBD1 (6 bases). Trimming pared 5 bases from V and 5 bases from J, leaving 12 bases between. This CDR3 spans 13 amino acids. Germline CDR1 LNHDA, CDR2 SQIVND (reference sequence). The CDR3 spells CASSDRQVYGYTF. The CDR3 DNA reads TGTGCCAGTAGTGACAGACAGGTGTATGGCTACACCTTC. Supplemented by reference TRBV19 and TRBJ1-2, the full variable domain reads DGGITQSPKYLFRKEGQNVTLSCEQNLNHDAMYWYRQDPGQGLRLIYYSQIVNDFQKGDIAEGYSVSREKKESFPLTVTSAQKNPTAFYLCASSDRQVYGYTFGSGTRLTVV.

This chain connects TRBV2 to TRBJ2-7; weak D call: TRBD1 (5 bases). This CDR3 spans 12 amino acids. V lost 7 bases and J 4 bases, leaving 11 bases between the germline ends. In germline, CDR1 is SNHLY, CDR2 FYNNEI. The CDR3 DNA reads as TGTGCCAGCATAGGGGTGGGGTACGAGCAGTACTTC. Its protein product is CASIGVGYEQYF.

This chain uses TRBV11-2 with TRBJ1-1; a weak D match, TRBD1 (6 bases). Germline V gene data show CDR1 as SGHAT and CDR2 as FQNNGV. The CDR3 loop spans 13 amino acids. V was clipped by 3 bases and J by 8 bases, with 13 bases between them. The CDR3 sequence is CASSLWAGTEAFF. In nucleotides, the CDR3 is TGTGCCAGCAGCTTGTGGGCCGGGACAGAAGCTTTCTTT.

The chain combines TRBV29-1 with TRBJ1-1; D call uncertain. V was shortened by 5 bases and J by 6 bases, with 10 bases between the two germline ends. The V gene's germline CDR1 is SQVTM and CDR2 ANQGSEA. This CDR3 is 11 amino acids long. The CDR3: CSVSAGSEAFF. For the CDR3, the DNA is TGCAGCGTTTCCGCCGGGTCTGAAGCTTTCTTT.

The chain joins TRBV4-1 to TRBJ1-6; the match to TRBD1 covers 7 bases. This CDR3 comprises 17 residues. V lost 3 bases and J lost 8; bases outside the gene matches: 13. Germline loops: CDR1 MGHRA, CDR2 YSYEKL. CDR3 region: CASSQSERRDSYSPLHF. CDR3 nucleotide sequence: TGCGCCAGCAGCCAGAGCGAACGACGGGACAGTTATTCACCCCTCCACTTT.

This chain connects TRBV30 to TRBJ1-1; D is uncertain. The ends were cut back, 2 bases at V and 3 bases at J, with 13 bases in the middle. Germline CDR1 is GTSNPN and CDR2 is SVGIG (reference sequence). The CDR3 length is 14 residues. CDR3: CAWSPWTVDTEAFF. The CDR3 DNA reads TGTGCCTGGAGTCCTTGGACTGTGGACACTGAAGCTTTCTTT.

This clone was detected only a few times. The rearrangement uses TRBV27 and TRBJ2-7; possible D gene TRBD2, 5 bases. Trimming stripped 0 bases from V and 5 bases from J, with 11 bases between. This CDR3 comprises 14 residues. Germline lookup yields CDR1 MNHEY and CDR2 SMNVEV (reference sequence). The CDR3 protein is CASSLSDYAHEQYF. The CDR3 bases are TGTGCCAGCAGTTTATCTGACTATGCCCACGAGCAGTACTTC.

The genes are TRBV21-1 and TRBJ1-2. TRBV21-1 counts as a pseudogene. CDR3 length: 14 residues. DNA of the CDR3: TGTGCCAGCAGCAAAGAGGCGCGGAGCTATGGCTACACCTTC. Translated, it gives CASSKEARSYGYTF.

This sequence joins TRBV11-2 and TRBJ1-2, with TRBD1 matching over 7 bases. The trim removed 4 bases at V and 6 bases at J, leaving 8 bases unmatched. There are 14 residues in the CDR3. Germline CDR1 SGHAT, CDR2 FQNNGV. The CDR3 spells CASSSLTGWNGYTF. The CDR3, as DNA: TGTGCCAGCAGCTCATTGACAGGGTGGAATGGCTACACCTTC.